A single sample gave rise to the 12 T cell receptor beta chains below, sequenced in a study of beta chain features in type 1 diabetes. Isolated RNA was reverse transcribed in full, so expressed TCRB transcripts were sequenced. The protocol was immunoSEQ multiplex PCR, while the TCRdb copy is restricted to in-frame clones and leaves out a portion. This table holds approximately 38,000 clones, approximately 50% found once. Material for sequencing was central memory CD4+ T cells from blood. These receptor sequences come from a woman under 30 in good health.

This clone was observed a few times. V is TRBV6-1 and J is TRBJ2-5; D possibly corresponds to TRBD1 (8 bases). The V gene's germline CDR1 is MNHNS and CDR2 SASEGT. The CDR3 has 14 amino acids. The ends were cut back, 2 bases at V and 5 bases at J, with 12 bases in the middle. The CDR3 spells CASSEPQGGETQYF. The CDR3 coding sequence is TGTGCCAGCAGTGAACCACAGGGGGGGGAGACCCAGTACTTC.

This clone has just a few counts. The rearrangement uses TRBV30 and TRBJ2-1, with 9 bases aligning to TRBD2. The germline V gene has CDR1 GTSNPN and CDR2 SVGIG (reference sequence). V shed 0 bases, J shed 8 bases, and the junction held 8 bases outside the gene matches. The CDR3 sequence is 15 residues long. CDR3 amino acids: CAWSVMRGGVDEQFF. The CDR3, as DNA: TGTGCCTGGAGTGTTATGCGGGGGGGCGTCGATGAGCAGTTCTTC.

The chain is built from TRBV19 and TRBJ1-1; 8 bases are shared with TRBD1. This CDR3 has 14 residues. Germline V lookup: CDR1 LNHDA, CDR2 SQIVND (reference sequence). With 7 bases clipped from V and 4 bases from J, the junction kept 8 bases outside the gene matches. The CDR3 reads CASNNKDRATEAFF. CDR3 DNA sequence: TGTGCCAGTAACAACAAGGACAGGGCCACTGAAGCTTTCTTT. The whole variable domain, remainder taken from reference TRBV19 and TRBJ1-1, is DGGITQSPKYLFRKEGQNVTLSCEQNLNHDAMYWYRQDPGQGLRLIYYSQIVNDFQKGDIAEGYSVSREKKESFPLTVTSAQKNPTAFYLCASNNKDRATEAFFGQGTRLTVV.

This clone occurred a few times. The chain is built from TRBV7-2 and TRBJ2-1; 9 bases match TRBD2. The CDR3 is 16 amino acids. The V and J ends lost 10 bases and 0 bases, in that order; junction bases with no gene match: 10. Germline values: CDR1 SGHTA, CDR2 FQGNSA. CDR3 nucleotides: TGTGCCACCCCGACCTTTAGCGGGAGCTCCTACAATGAGCAGTTCTTC. This translates into CATPTFSGSSYNEQFF.

The genes are TRBV18 and TRBJ1-1, with 8 bases fitting TRBD1. The germline gives CDR1 KGHSH, CDR2 LQKENI. The CDR3 contains 16 residues. V dropped 4 bases and J dropped 1; count of bases not matched to a gene: 8. CDR3 loop: CASSRQGAIENTEAFF. DNA of the CDR3: TGTGCCAGCTCACGGCAGGGGGCCATTGAGAACACTGAAGCTTTCTTT.

The CDR3 here is CASSGRTGALYEQYF. CDR3 coding DNA: TGTGCCAGCAGCGGGAGGACAGGGGCCCTTTACGAGCAGTACTTC. The rearrangement joins TRBV7-2 to TRBJ2-7, with TRBD1 identical over 9 bases. Germline V CDR1 and CDR2: SGHTA, FQGNSA. The CDR3 loop spans 15 amino acids. Trimming removed 5 bases from V and 4 bases from J; junction bases left unmatched: 9.

V and J are TRBV30 and TRBJ2-1, with a weak D call TRBD2 (6 bases). V lost 2 bases and J lost 3, with 8 bases in between. Germline loops: CDR1 GTSNPN, CDR2 SVGIG (reference sequence). The CDR3 has 13 amino acids. CDR3 sequence: CAWSQGGYNEQFF. The CDR3 DNA reads as TGTGCCTGGAGTCAGGGAGGCTACAATGAGCAGTTCTTC.

The gene calls are TRBV4-2 and TRBJ2-3; 8 bases match TRBD2. Germline V gives CDR1 LGHNA, CDR2 YNFKEQ. V trimming: 5 bases; J trimming: 0 bases; junction bases outside the gene matches: 7. The CDR3 totals 16 residues. CDR3: CASSKSGGASTDTQYF. The CDR3 nucleotides are TGTGCCAGCAGCAAGAGCGGGGGAGCTAGCACAGATACGCAGTATTTT.

The chain has TRBV5-1 and TRBJ2-7, with D possibly TRBD2 on 5 matching bases. The germline gives CDR1 SGHRS, CDR2 YFSETQ. This CDR3 is 13 amino acids long. Trimming shortened V by 3 bases and J by 7 bases, and 14 bases separated the two germline ends. The CDR3 region has the DNA TGCGCCAGCAGCTCCTTGGCCCCGGGGGAGCAGTACTTC. Encoded protein: CASSSLAPGEQYF.

V and J are TRBV28 and TRBJ2-7, with a possible D match to TRBD1 (6 bases). The CDR3 spans 14 residues. The V end lost 9 bases, the J end lost 3 bases, and 18 bases lay between the germline ends. Germline CDR1 and CDR2: MDHEN and SYDVKM. The CDR3 region has the DNA TGTGCCAGTGGTTTGAGGCAGGGGTTCTACGAGCAGTACTTC. Amino acids: CASGLRQGFYEQYF.

This clone was recorded a few times. The rearrangement joins TRBV25-1 to TRBJ1-2; a possible D gene is TRBD1 (5 bases). Deletions cut 4 bases from V and 2 bases from J, with 11 bases between. Germline V CDR1 and CDR2: MGHDK, SYGVNS. The CDR3 length is 14 residues. The chain's CDR3 is CASSGQGPNYGYTF. The DNA for the CDR3 is TGTGCCAGCAGTGGTCAGGGTCCCAACTATGGCTACACCTTC.

This clone was picked up a small number of times. The rearrangement joins TRBV6-6 to TRBJ1-5; tentatively, D is TRBD1 (5 bases). With 4 bases removed from V and 7 bases from J, the gap between germline ends came to 14 bases. This CDR3 is 14 amino acids long. CDR1 and CDR2 (germline): MNHNY, SVGAGI (reference sequence). The CDR3, as DNA: TGTGCCAGCAGTTTTAGTCAGTCAGGGCAGCCCCAGCATTTT. It codes for CASSFSQSGQPQHF.